This T cell receptor (beta chain) was profiled in a study of cytomegalovirus exposure and HLA in healthy donors. General observations from the study: Later work associated 16,951 TCR beta sequences with HLA alleles at 0.05 false discovery rate.

60 Vbeta and 13 Jbeta primers were used in PCR. In the original analysis: As a later analysis found, there were 70 million to 100 million unique TCR beta chains, of which about 10 million were shared. TCRdb keeps only in-frame clones here, not all; method: immunoSEQ multiplex PCR. V and J calls and clone size follow that table, whereas D and trimming were derived from the DNA. The repertoire consists of roughly 100,000 clones, with about 66% occurring once and the leading ten covering more than 5%. Worth noting for this clone: Its antigen is currently unknown.

The CDR3 runs to 14 residues. The ends lost 4 bases at V and 8 bases at J; junction bases unmatched: 10. The V gene's germline CDR1 is LGHNT and CDR2 FRNRAP. This chain joins TRBV12-5 and TRBJ1-2; the match to TRBD1 covers 7 bases. Sequencing was done on a sample of PBMCs. This clonotype was obtained from a boy under 18 in good health and CMV-seropositive. In nucleotides, the CDR3 is TGTGCTAGTGGTTCCCCCGACAGGGTAAACGGCTACACCTTC. This encodes CASGSPDRVNGYTF.